This T cell receptor beta chain was obtained from a study of shared clonotypes between healthy human individuals. About the study: Researchers assigned three CD4 naive, three CD4 memory, two CD8 naive and one CD8 memory plate to each donor. Study observations and caveats: Compared with clonotypes that all four donors shared, non-shared clonotypes had lower generation probabilities.

This clone came up once. No antigen is known for it. This CDR3 contains 17 residues. Germline CDR1 MDHEN, CDR2 SYDVKM. Trimming cost V 2 bases and J 5 bases, with 21 bases left between them. The assay was immunoSEQ multiplex PCR, and TCRdb's table has in-frame clones only and misses some. The table lists roughly 640,000 clones, 97% of them singletons, with less than 0.065% in the top ten. Sequencing used naive CD4+ T cells sorted from blood. This sample's subset: CD45RA+ positively selected. This clonotype was sampled from a woman between 25 and 40 years old in good health. The J gene is TRBJ1-2, the V gene TRBV28; D may be TRBD1 (5 bases). CDR3 sequence: CASSLVFGVGQGYGYTF. The CDR3 region has the DNA TGTGCCAGCAGTTTAGTTTTCGGGGTTGGGCAGGGATATGGCTACACCTTC.